This T cell receptor beta chain is from a study of cytomegalovirus exposure and HLA in healthy donors. Study-wide context: Unique TCRs numbering some 77 million, obtained from HLA-typed donors, made up an early data release.

Researchers ran the PCR with 60 Vbeta and 13 Jbeta primers. Generated by immunoSEQ multiplex PCR, the TCRdb table keeps only in-frame clones and is missing some. Of some 57,000 clones in the sample, around 90% were seen once. Overall study results and limits: Both high specificity and high sensitivity reportedly marked the classifier's diagnosis of cytomegalovirus status. What a later analysis reportedly showed was that an Asian-associated ancestry cluster had fewer N-insertions than the roughly 670-donor mean.

The donors (healthy individuals) were bone marrow donors. The V end was cut by 7 bases, the J end by 7 bases, with 15 bases between. Germline V lookup: CDR1 PRHDT, CDR2 FYEKMQ (reference sequence). This CDR3 has 13 residues. A remark on this clone: The target antigen is unknown.

Specimen: PBMCs. The sequence derives from a man in his thirties or forties in good health and CMV-seropositive. The J gene is TRBJ2-3, the V gene TRBV13; no firm D call. The CDR3 spells CASTPPRIYTQYF. CDR3 DNA: TGTGCCAGCACCCCTCCCAGAATCTATACGCAGTATTTT.